The entry below gives a single T cell receptor (beta chain) sequence along with its context. Its antigen remains unidentified. Germline trimming cut 4 bases from V and 1 base from J; bases unmatched to any gene: 1. CDR1 MDHEN and CDR2 SYDVKM come from the germline V gene. The CDR3 totals 14 residues. Profiled with immunoSEQ multiplex PCR; TCRdb holds only in-frame clones, not every one. The sample carries about 88,000 clones, around 90% recorded once. This specimen belongs to a study of T cell responses to AZD1222 COVID-19 vaccine. Study-wide results and caveats: Repertoire sampling was restricted to post-peak T cell response timepoints.

The sequencing used peripheral blood, collected on day 0 of MenACWY control vaccination. The J gene is TRBJ1-5, the V gene TRBV28, with TRBD1 matching over 7 bases. This receptor was identified in an adult in good health. CDR3 sequence: CASSWGQSNQPQHF. The CDR3 bases are TGTGCCAGCAGTTGGGGACAGAGCAATCAGCCCCAGCATTTT.